Each of the 25 T cell receptor beta chains below was sequenced from the same sample in a study of cytomegalovirus exposure and HLA in healthy donors. The primer mix had 60 Vbeta and 13 Jbeta primers. The data were produced by immunoSEQ multiplex PCR, yet TCRdb's version contains in-frame clones alone and is incomplete. The table includes roughly 150,000 clones, more than 75% detected once. Sequencing was carried out using PBMCs. Receptors were obtained from a man aged 25 to 40 in good health and CMV-seropositive.

Points on this clone: A junction boundary mismatches the germline segment, possibly from a read error. V is TRBV7-9 and J is TRBJ1-1, with 8 bases lining up with TRBD1. CDR1 is SEHNR and CDR2 is FQNEAQ in the germline V gene (reference sequence). The CDR3 loop spans 16 amino acids. The CDR3: CSSSQALTGDDTEAFF. As DNA, the CDR3 is TGTTCCAGCAGCCAAGCCTTGACAGGGGACGACACTGAAGCTTTCTTT.

V is TRBV6-5 and J is TRBJ1-4; the D is unclear. The CDR3 contains 13 residues. V lost 5 bases, J lost 5 bases, and 9 bases lay in between. Per the germline V gene, CDR1 is MNHEY and CDR2 is SVGAGI. The CDR3 DNA reads as TGTGCCAGCAGTGTAAAAATGAATGAAAAACTGTTTTTT. As protein: CASSVKMNEKLFF.

The chain employs TRBV5-1 and TRBJ2-5; D ambiguous. Trimming pared 2 bases from V and 5 bases from J, leaving 13 bases between. The CDR3 is 14 amino acids. Germline V gene lookup returns CDR1 SGHRS and CDR2 YFSETQ. The CDR3 is CASSFSARRETQYF. DNA for the CDR3: TGCGCCAGCAGCTTCTCGGCCCGCAGGGAGACCCAGTACTTC.

The V call is TRBV4-1, the J call TRBJ2-5; D call uncertain. Germline values: CDR1 MGHRA, CDR2 YSYEKL. This CDR3 comprises 14 residues. V shed 0 bases and J shed 5 bases, with 10 bases lying between them. The CDR3 loop is CASSQDGIWETQYF. In DNA form, the CDR3 reads TGCGCCAGCAGCCAAGATGGCATTTGGGAGACCCAGTACTTC.

This chain uses TRBV6-5 with TRBJ1-2, with D unclear. The CDR3 covers 15 residues. The V gene lost 4 bases and the J gene lost 2 bases, with 14 bases spanning the gap. Looked up from germline, CDR1 is MNHEY and CDR2 is SVGAGI. CDR3 bases: TGTGCCAGCAGTTCCAGACCGACTATCAACTATGGCTACACCTTC. Amino acids: CASSSRPTINYGYTF.

The chain employs TRBV19 and TRBJ1-2; 8 nucleotides match TRBD1. V dropped 2 bases and J dropped 6; count of bases not matched to a gene: 8. This CDR3 is 15 amino acids long. The V gene's germline CDR1 is LNHDA and CDR2 SQIVND (reference sequence). The CDR3 coding sequence is TGTGCCAGTAGTATATCAGAGACAGGGGCAAATGGCTACACCTTC. Translating it yields CASSISETGANGYTF.

This clone was seen more than once but under ten times. The genes are TRBV30 and TRBJ1-4; 8 positions agree with TRBD1. Germline CDR1 GTSNPN, CDR2 SVGIG (reference sequence). Trimming removed 0 bases from V and 11 bases from J; junction bases left unmatched: 8. CDR3 length equals 14 residues. CDR3 region: CAWSVSGGWEKLFF. The DNA for the CDR3 is TGTGCCTGGAGTGTGTCAGGGGGCTGGGAGAAACTGTTTTTT.

A few counts support this clone. The chain's CDR3 is CASSPDRAHYEQYF. CDR3 bases: TGTGCCAGCAGCCCTGACAGGGCGCACTACGAGCAGTACTTC. The rearrangement links TRBV7-8 to TRBJ2-7; TRBD1 agrees at 7 bases. The CDR3 consists of 14 residues. Germline assignment: CDR1 SGHVS and CDR2 FQNEAQ. V gave up 5 bases and J gave up 3 bases; unmatched junction bases: 7.

The rearrangement uses TRBV11-2 and TRBJ2-7; TRBD1 matches at 7 bases. The germline V gene has CDR1 SGHAT and CDR2 FQNNGV. The CDR3 extends over 15 amino acids. Losses at the gene ends were 6 bases for V and 2 bases for J; bases not matched to a gene: 10. DNA for the CDR3: TGTGCCAGCAGTGTGCCGGGACAGATGACCTACGAGCAGTACTTC. Amino acid sequence: CASSVPGQMTYEQYF.

V is TRBV14 and J is TRBJ1-4; 10 bases map to TRBD1. The CDR3 runs 17 residues. CDR1 is SGHDN, CDR2 FVKESK, per germline. V gave up 3 bases and J gave up 6 bases; unmatched junction bases: 10. Written as DNA, the CDR3 is TGTGCCAGCAGCCAGGACGACAGGGGGCGCCGGGATGAAAAACTGTTTTTT. Protein: CASSQDDRGRRDEKLFF.

This clone was found once. V is TRBV7-9 and J is TRBJ2-5, with 14 nucleotides matching TRBD2. The V and J ends lost 1 base and 0 bases, in that order; junction bases with no gene match: 4. CDR1 SEHNR and CDR2 FQNEAQ come from the germline V gene (reference sequence). The CDR3 extends over 18 amino acids. CDR3 DNA: TGTGCCAGCAGCTTAGGGGGACTAGCGGGAGCGTACCAAGAGACCCAGTACTTC. This gives the protein CASSLGGLAGAYQETQYF.

The gene calls are TRBV29-1 and TRBJ1-2; 7 bases map to TRBD1. Per the germline V gene, CDR1 is SQVTM and CDR2 is ANQGSEA. There are 15 residues in the CDR3. The J segment lost 3 bases and the V segment lost 1 base, leaving 8 bases of the junction unmatched. CDR3 sequence: CSVEGDGQDYYGYTF. CDR3 sequence (DNA): TGCAGCGTTGAAGGTGATGGACAGGATTACTATGGCTACACCTTC.

The J gene is TRBJ2-3, the V gene TRBV18; 11 nucleotides match TRBD2. The length of the CDR3 is 14 residues. Trimming cost V 4 bases and J 5 bases; bases outside gene matches: 2. Germline V gene sequence: CDR1 KGHSH, CDR2 LQKENI. This CDR3 reads CASSHGTSGDTQYF. CDR3 sequence (DNA): TGTGCCAGCTCACACGGGACTAGCGGAGATACGCAGTATTTT.

This clone appeared a few times. The chain joins TRBV6-1 to TRBJ1-5; 11 bases line up with TRBD1. CDR1 is MNHNS, CDR2 SASEGT, per germline. This CDR3 has 15 amino acids. Trimming removed 10 bases from V and 4 bases from J; junction bases left unmatched: 9. DNA for the CDR3: TGTGCCACCCAATCCCGGGACAGGGGGAATCAGCCCCAGCATTTT. The encoded protein is CATQSRDRGNQPQHF.

The CDR3 sequence: CASSYALGALQGRTEAFF. Written as DNA, the CDR3 is TGTGCCAGCAGCTATGCCCTAGGCGCCTTACAGGGAAGGACTGAAGCTTTCTTT. V and J are TRBV7-9 and TRBJ1-1, with D possibly being TRBD1 (6 bases). Germline V CDR1 and CDR2: SEHNR, FQNEAQ (reference sequence). V shed 4 bases and J shed 5 bases, with 26 bases lying between them. CDR3 length equals 18 residues.

The chain recombines TRBV29-1 with TRBJ1-1; TRBD1 aligns across 9 bases. The V gene's germline CDR1 is SQVTM and CDR2 ANQGSEA. V dropped 5 bases and J dropped 8; count of bases not matched to a gene: 6. The CDR3 totals 12 residues. In nucleotides, the CDR3 is TGCAGCGTTCCGGGACAGGGAGTGGAAGCTTTCTTT. Protein: CSVPGQGVEAFF.

The chain couples TRBV9 to TRBJ1-5, with a tentative D call TRBD1 (5 bases). The CDR3 contains 15 residues. From germline, CDR1 is SGDLS and CDR2 YYNGEE. Trimming removed 3 bases from V and 6 bases from J, with 16 bases in between. CDR3 nucleotide sequence: TGTGCCAGCAGCGCCTACCCAGGGATGAGTCAGCCCCAGCATTTT. Its protein is CASSAYPGMSQPQHF.

This chain links TRBV7-8 with TRBJ2-3, with 13 bases aligning to TRBD2. CDR1 and CDR2 (germline): SGHVS, FQNEAQ. Losses at the gene ends were 4 bases for V and 5 bases for J; bases not matched to a gene: 6. This CDR3 is built from 16 residues. The CDR3: CASSWTSGSRGDTQYF. The CDR3 nucleotides read TGTGCCAGCAGCTGGACTAGCGGGAGTCGGGGAGATACGCAGTATTTT.

This clone was counted between two and nine times. The chain is built from TRBV19 and TRBJ1-2, with TRBD1 matching over 7 bases. This CDR3 has 16 residues. V lost 4 bases to trimming and J lost 7 bases; unmatched junction nucleotides: 15. Per germline, CDR1 LNHDA and CDR2 SQIVND (reference sequence). Here the CDR3 reads CASSTVSAGGNRGYTF. CDR3 bases: TGTGCCAGTAGTACGGTTAGCGCAGGGGGTAATCGTGGCTACACCTTC.

Comment on this clone: No conserved phenylalanine or tryptophan ends this CDR3, so it is likely a read error. The DNA is omitted, as the CDR3 cannot be located on it reliably, and the CDR3 follows TCRdb's listing. The chain is built from TRBV27 and TRBJ2-7; the table's D call TRBD1 went unverified against the DNA. Germline V gives CDR1 MNHEY, CDR2 SMNVEV (reference sequence). 8 amino acids form the CDR3, both terminal residues included. The CDR3 loop is CASRSDRD.

The chain couples TRBV18 to TRBJ2-5; 7 bases match TRBD1. Germline assignment: CDR1 KGHSH and CDR2 LQKENI. The J segment lost 3 bases and the V segment lost 5 bases, leaving 9 bases of the junction unmatched. The CDR3 sequence is 15 residues long. For the CDR3, the DNA is TGTGCCAGCTCATGGATAAGGGACAGAAAAGAGACCCAGTACTTC. Translation gives CASSWIRDRKETQYF.

This clone was seen once. CDR3 sequence (DNA): TGTGCCAGCAGCTCCTGGACAGGAAGCATGAACACTGAAGCTTTCTTT. Its translation: CASSSWTGSMNTEAFF. The rearrangement uses TRBV7-9 and TRBJ1-1; 7 nucleotides agree with TRBD1. The ends lost 4 bases at V and 0 bases at J; junction bases unmatched: 8. Germline values: CDR1 SEHNR, CDR2 FQNEAQ (reference sequence). The CDR3 is made up of 16 amino acids.

This clone was seen only a few times. V usage is TRBV7-2 and J usage is TRBJ1-4; tentatively, D is TRBD1 (5 bases). Trimming left V 4 bases short and J 3 bases short, with 12 bases between. Germline CDR1 is SGHTA and CDR2 is FQGNSA. This CDR3 has 15 amino acids. DNA for the CDR3: TGTGCCAGCAGCTCCCAGGGATACCCTAATGAAAAACTGTTTTTT. It translates to CASSSQGYPNEKLFF.

V usage is TRBV13 and J usage is TRBJ2-7; weak D call: TRBD2 (6 bases). Germline CDR1 PRHDT, CDR2 FYEKMQ (reference sequence). There are 16 residues in the CDR3. V gave up 3 bases and J gave up 1 base, with 16 bases separating them. The CDR3 sequence: CASSFSRIAVSYEQYF. CDR3 bases: TGTGCCAGCAGCTTTTCTCGGATAGCGGTTTCCTACGAGCAGTACTTC.

Only one count was recorded for this clone. The chain links TRBV11-3 to TRBJ2-2; 8 positions match TRBD2. Per germline, CDR1 SGHNT and CDR2 YENEEA. The CDR3 runs 17 residues. Trimming took 4 bases from V and 5 from J; bases not matched to a gene: 12. CDR3 residues: CASSSAPSGRGTGELFF. CDR3 bases: TGTGCCAGCAGCTCCGCCCCAAGCGGGAGAGGGACCGGGGAGCTGTTTTTT.